Described below is a single T cell receptor (beta chain) sequence and its context. Its cognate antigen is unknown. The method was immunoSEQ multiplex PCR; TCRdb's version includes in-frame clones alone and lacks a portion of them. The sample carries approximately 1,500,000 clones, around 95% recorded once. This specimen comes from a study of shared clonotypes between healthy human individuals. Overall study findings and caveats: Several donors shared roughly 5% of their naive CD4 clonotypes. Sampling covered nothing but blood. Tissue TCR repertoires likely differ from those found in blood.

CD45RA-negative memory and CD45RA+ naive subsets were split from the CD4+ cells. The CDR3 runs to 17 residues. This clonotype was sampled from a man younger than 40 in good health. The source material was naive CD4+ T cells sorted from blood. This sample's subset: CD45RA+ positively selected. This chain links TRBV21-1 with TRBJ1-4. TRBV21-1 is recorded as a pseudogene. CDR3 in amino acids: CASSKREEQGIAEKLFF. For the CDR3, the DNA is TGTGCCAGCAGCAAAAGGGAGGAACAGGGAATTGCCGAAAAACTGTTTTTT.